This is a list of T cell receptor beta chains from one sample in a study of T cell responses to AZD1222 COVID-19 vaccine. Method: immunoSEQ multiplex PCR; TCRdb's copy keeps in-frame clones and lacks some. The sample yields fewer than 150,000 clones, about 88% seen once. The specimen was peripheral blood, collected 28 days after the second AZD1222 dose. The origin of the receptors is an adult who received the AZD1222 COVID-19 vaccine. Both conserved end residues are part of each CDR3. The D gene is left open where the match is weak. A row's size may be missing; if present it is once, few, many or a size class.

size: NA; J: TRBJ2-7; V: TRBV7-2; D: TRBD2; CDR3: CASSPRSGEVEQYF; DNA: TGTGCCAGCAGCCCCCGTAGCGGGGAGGTCGAGCAGTACTTC
size: NA; J: TRBJ2-7; V: TRBV28; D: TRBD1; CDR3: CASSFLTRKSSRDRGEQYF; DNA: TGTGCCAGCAGTTTCCTCACACGAAAATCTTCCCGGGACAGGGGCGAGCAGTACTTC
size: NA; J: TRBJ1-4; V: TRBV6-5; D: TRBD1; CDR3: CASNDGQGVIEKLFF; DNA: TGTGCCAGCAACGATGGACAGGGGGTTATTGAAAAACTGTTTTTT
size: NA; J: TRBJ2-1; V: TRBV3-1/TRBV3-2; D: NA; CDR3: CASSQEGARRFVF; DNA: TGTGCCAGCAGCCAAGAAGGGGCTAGGCGCTTTGTCTTC
size: few; J: TRBJ1-5; V: TRBV5-1; D: NA; CDR3: CASSAGDGNQPQHF; DNA: TGCGCCAGCAGCGCGGGGGATGGCAATCAGCCCCAGCATTTT
size: NA; J: TRBJ2-3; V: TRBV4-1; D: NA; CDR3: CASSLQETTDTQYF; DNA: TGCGCCAGCAGCCTTCAAGAGACCACAGATACGCAGTATTTT
size: NA; J: TRBJ1-5; V: TRBV5-1; D: NA; CDR3: CASSLGLEQPQHF; DNA: TGCGCCAGCAGCTTGGGGCTGGAACAGCCCCAGCATTTT
size: NA; J: TRBJ1-1; V: TRBV11-2; D: NA; CDR3: CASSLDLSRREAFF; DNA: TGTGCCAGCAGCTTAGATTTGAGCAGGCGTGAAGCTTTCTTT
size: once; J: TRBJ2-7; V: TRBV6-6; D: NA; CDR3: CASSPATADEQYF; DNA: TGTGCCAGCAGCCCCGCCACCGCGGACGAGCAGTACTTC
size: once; J: TRBJ1-2; V: TRBV16; D: NA; CDR3: CASSPGVGYGYTF; DNA: TGTGCCAGCAGCCCCGGAGTAGGCTATGGCTACACCTTC
size: NA; J: TRBJ1-5; V: TRBV28; D: NA; CDR3: CASSLGTPGSNQPQHF; DNA: TGTGCCAGCAGTTTAGGGACACCGGGGAGCAATCAGCCCCAGCATTTT
size: NA; J: TRBJ1-2; V: TRBV13; D: NA; CDR3: CASRKTGQINYGYTF; DNA: TGTGCCAGCAGAAAAACGGGACAAATTAACTATGGCTATACCTTC
size: NA; J: TRBJ2-7; V: TRBV11-2; D: NA; CDR3: CASSLDGWEIQATYEQYF; DNA: TGTGCCAGCAGCTTAGACGGGTGGGAAATACAAGCCACCTACGAGCAGTACTTC
size: NA; J: TRBJ2-1; V: TRBV7-3; D: NA; CDR3: CASSYNNEQFF; DNA: TGTGCCAGCAGCTATAACAATGAGCAGTTCTTC
size: NA; J: TRBJ2-3; V: TRBV9; D: TRBD1; CDR3: CASSVDINRQGATDTQYF; DNA: TGTGCCAGCAGCGTAGACATTAACAGACAGGGGGCAACAGATACGCAGTATTTT
size: NA; J: TRBJ2-1; V: TRBV28; D: NA; CDR3: CASSLRVGVYHEQFF; DNA: TGTGCCAGCAGTTTACGGGTCGGGGTTTATCATGAGCAGTTCTTC